Each of the 7 T cell receptor beta chains below was sequenced from the same sample in a study of blood T cell repertoires in COVID-19. TCRdb's copy holds only in-frame clones and misses some; the assay was immunoSEQ multiplex PCR. This sample has over 100,000 clones, with more than 90% found just once. Material for sequencing was peripheral blood. These receptors originate from a man in his late teens or twenties with acute or convalescent COVID-19.

This sequence joins TRBV19 and TRBJ1-2, with 12 bases identical to TRBD1. This CDR3 spans 13 amino acids. CDR1 and CDR2 (germline): LNHDA, SQIVND (reference sequence). V gave up 10 bases and J gave up 8 bases; unmatched junction bases: 8. The CDR3 spells CAIKGQGAPGYTF. As DNA, the CDR3 is TGTGCCATCAAGGGACAGGGGGCCCCCGGCTACACCTTC.

This chain uses TRBV19 with TRBJ1-1, with D tentatively TRBD1 (6 bases). The V end was cut by 9 bases, the J end by 1 base, with 18 bases between. Germline lookup yields CDR1 LNHDA and CDR2 SQIVND (reference sequence). The CDR3 has 15 residues. The CDR3: CASSQGGVGNTEAFF. DNA of the CDR3: TGTGCCAGCTCCCAAGGGGGGGTGGGGAACACTGAAGCTTTCTTT.

The chain combines TRBV5-1 with TRBJ2-1; 8 nucleotides agree with TRBD2. Germline-derived CDR1 and CDR2 are SGHRS and YFSETQ. With V trimmed by 0 bases and J by 3 bases, 2 bases remained unmatched. The CDR3 runs 15 residues. The CDR3: CASSLEGTSYNEQFF. The CDR3 DNA reads as TGCGCCAGCAGCTTGGAAGGGACTAGCTACAATGAGCAGTTCTTC.

The chain recombines TRBV3-1 (or the pseudogene TRBV3-2) with TRBJ1-1; D is uncertain. Trimming removed 6 bases from V and 2 bases from J, with 13 bases in between. This CDR3 is 14 amino acids long. Germline V CDR1 and CDR2: LGHDT, YNNKEL (reference sequence). The CDR3 bases are TGTGCCAGCAGTCCTACAGAGATTAACACTGAAGCTTTCTTT. Translation: CASSPTEINTEAFF.

The chain recombines TRBV10-1 with TRBJ2-3; D might be TRBD1 (7 bases). This CDR3 region has 18 residues. V dropped 0 bases and J dropped 5 bases, with 21 bases sitting between them. Germline-derived CDR1 and CDR2 are WNHNN and SYGVQD (reference sequence). The CDR3 region is CASSESLSGRGARDTQYF. CDR3 bases: TGCGCCAGCAGTGAGTCTCTATCGGGCAGGGGGGCAAGAGATACGCAGTATTTT.

The V and J genes are TRBV5-4 and TRBJ1-2; perhaps TRBD1 as D (5 bases). The CDR3 spans 14 residues. Trimming shortened V by 2 bases and J by 6 bases, and 14 bases separated the two germline ends. Germline values: CDR1 SGHNT, CDR2 YYREEE (reference sequence). CDR3 in amino acids: CASSFDAGIHGYTF. DNA for the CDR3: TGTGCCAGCAGCTTCGATGCAGGGATCCATGGCTACACCTTC.

Here the CDR3 DNA reads TGTGCCAGCTCACCGTTGACAGGGGCGCAAGAGCCCCAGCATTTT. It codes for CASSPLTGAQEPQHF. This chain links TRBV18 with TRBJ1-5; 8 bases fit TRBD1. After removal of 3 bases from V and 8 bases from J, the junction contained 9 bases not matched to a gene. This CDR3 has 15 residues. CDR1 is KGHSH and CDR2 is LQKENI in the germline V gene. The variable domain in full, completed from reference TRBV18 and TRBJ1-5, reads NAGVMQNPRHLVRRRGQEARLRCSPMKGHSHVYWYRQLPEEGLKFMVYLQKENIIDESGMPKERFSAEFPKEGPSILRIQQVVRGDSAAYFCASSPLTGAQEPQHFGDGTRLSIL.